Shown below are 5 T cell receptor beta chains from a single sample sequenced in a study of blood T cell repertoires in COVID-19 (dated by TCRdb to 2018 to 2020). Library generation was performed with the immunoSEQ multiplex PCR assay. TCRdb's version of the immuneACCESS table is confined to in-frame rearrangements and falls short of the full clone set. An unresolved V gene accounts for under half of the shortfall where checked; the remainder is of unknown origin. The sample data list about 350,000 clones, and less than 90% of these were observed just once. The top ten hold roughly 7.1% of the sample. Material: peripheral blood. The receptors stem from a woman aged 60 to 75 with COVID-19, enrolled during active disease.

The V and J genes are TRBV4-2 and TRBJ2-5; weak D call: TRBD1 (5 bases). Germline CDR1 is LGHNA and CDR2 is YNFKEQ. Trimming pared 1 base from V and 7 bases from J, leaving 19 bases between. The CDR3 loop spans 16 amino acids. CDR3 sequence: CASSQGDLDSFGTQYF. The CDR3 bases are TGTGCCAGCAGCCAAGGTGACCTTGACAGTTTTGGGACCCAGTACTTC.

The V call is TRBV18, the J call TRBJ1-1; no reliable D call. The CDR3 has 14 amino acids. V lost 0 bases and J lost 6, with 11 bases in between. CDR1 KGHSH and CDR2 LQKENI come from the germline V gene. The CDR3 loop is CASSPPSGLAEAFF. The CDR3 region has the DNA TGTGCCAGCTCACCACCGAGCGGTCTCGCTGAAGCTTTCTTT.

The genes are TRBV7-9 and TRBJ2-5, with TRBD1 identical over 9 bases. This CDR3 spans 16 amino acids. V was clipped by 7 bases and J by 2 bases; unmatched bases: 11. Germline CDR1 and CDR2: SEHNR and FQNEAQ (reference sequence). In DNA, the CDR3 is TGTGCCAGCACGGGCTGGTGGGACAGGGAGCAAGAGACCCAGTACTTC. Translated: CASTGWWDREQETQYF.

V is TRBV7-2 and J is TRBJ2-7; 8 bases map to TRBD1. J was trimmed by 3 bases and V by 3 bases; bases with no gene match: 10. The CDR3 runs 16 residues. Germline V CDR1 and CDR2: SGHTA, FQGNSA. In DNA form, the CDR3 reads TGTGCCAGCAGCTTTTTACCCGGGACAGGAAACTACGAGCAGTACTTC. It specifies CASSFLPGTGNYEQYF.

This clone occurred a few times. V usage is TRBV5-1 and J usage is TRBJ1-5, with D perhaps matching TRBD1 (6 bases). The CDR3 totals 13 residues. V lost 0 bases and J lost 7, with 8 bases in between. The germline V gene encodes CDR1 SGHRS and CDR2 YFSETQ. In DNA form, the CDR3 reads TGCGCCAGCAGCTTGGACAGGGACCAGCCCCAGCATTTT. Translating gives CASSLDRDQPQHF.